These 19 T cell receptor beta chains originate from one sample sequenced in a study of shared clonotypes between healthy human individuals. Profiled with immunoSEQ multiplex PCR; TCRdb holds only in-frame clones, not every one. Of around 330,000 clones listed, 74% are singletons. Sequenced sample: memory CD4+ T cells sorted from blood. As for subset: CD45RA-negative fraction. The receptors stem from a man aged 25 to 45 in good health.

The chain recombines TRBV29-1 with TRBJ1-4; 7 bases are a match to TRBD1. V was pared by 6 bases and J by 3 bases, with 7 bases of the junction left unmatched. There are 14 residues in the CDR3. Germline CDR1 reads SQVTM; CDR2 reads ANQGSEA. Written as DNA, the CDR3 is TGCAGCGTACTTTCCGGGACAGCTAATGAAAAACTGTTTTTT. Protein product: CSVLSGTANEKLFF.

The CDR3: CASSPGPSKNIQYF. CDR3 nucleotide sequence: TGTGCCAGCTCACCCGGGCCTTCCAAAAACATTCAGTACTTC. The chain recombines TRBV18 with TRBJ2-4; no reliable D call. V lost 3 bases and J 2 bases, leaving 8 bases between the germline ends. The length of the CDR3 is 14 residues. Looked up from germline, CDR1 is KGHSH and CDR2 is LQKENI.

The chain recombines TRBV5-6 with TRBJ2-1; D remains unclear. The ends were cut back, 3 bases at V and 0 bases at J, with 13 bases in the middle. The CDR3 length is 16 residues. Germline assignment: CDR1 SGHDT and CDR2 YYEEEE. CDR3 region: CASSSGFKSSYNEQFF. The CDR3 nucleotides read TGTGCCAGCAGCTCGGGCTTCAAAAGCTCCTACAATGAGCAGTTCTTC. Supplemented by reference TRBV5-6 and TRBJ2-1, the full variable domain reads DAGVTQSPTHLIKTRGQQVTLRCSPKSGHDTVSWYQQALGQGPQFIFQYYEEEERQRGNFPDRFSGHQFPNYSSELNVNALLLGDSALYLCASSSGFKSSYNEQFFGPGTRLTVL.

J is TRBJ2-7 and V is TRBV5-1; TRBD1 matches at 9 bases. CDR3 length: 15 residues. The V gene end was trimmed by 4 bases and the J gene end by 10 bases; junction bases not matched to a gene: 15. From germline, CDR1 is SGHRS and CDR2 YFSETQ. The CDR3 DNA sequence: TGCGCCAGCAGCCCGGGTGGGGGACAGGGTAATATTCAGTACTTC. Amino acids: CASSPGGGQGNIQYF.

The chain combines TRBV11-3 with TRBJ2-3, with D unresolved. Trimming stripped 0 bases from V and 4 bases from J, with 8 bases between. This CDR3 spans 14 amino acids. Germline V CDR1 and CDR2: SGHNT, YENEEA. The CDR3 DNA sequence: TGTGCCAGCAGCTTAGAGCCGGGCTCAGATACGCAGTATTTT. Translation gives CASSLEPGSDTQYF.

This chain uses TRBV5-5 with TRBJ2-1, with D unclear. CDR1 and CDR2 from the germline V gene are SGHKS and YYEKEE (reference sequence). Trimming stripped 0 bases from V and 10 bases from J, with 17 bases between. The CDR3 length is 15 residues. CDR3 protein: CASSLGAPDRFEQFF. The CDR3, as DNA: TGTGCCAGCAGCTTGGGGGCGCCGGATCGTTTCGAGCAGTTCTTC.

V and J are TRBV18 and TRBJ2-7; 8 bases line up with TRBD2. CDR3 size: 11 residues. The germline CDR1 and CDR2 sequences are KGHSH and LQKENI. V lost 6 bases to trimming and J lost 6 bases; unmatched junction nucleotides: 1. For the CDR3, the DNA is TGTGCCAGCTCCGGGACTAGCGAGCAGTACTTC. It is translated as CASSGTSEQYF.

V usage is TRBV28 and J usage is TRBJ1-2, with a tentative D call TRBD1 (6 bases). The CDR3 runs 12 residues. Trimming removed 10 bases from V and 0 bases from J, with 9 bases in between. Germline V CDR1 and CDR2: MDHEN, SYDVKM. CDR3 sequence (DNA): TGTGCCACAGACAGGACTAACTATGGCTACACCTTC. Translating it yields CATDRTNYGYTF.

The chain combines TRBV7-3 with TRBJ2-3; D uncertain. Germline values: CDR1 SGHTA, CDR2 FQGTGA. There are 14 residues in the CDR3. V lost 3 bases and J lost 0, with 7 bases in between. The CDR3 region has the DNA TGTGCCAGCAGCTTGAGTGGGAGCACAGATACGCAGTATTTT. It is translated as CASSLSGSTDTQYF.

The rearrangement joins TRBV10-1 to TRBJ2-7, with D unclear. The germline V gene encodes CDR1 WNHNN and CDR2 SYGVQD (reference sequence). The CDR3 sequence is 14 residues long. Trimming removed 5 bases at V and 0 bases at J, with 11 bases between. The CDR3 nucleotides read TGCGCCAGCAGTCCCGGGTTATCCTCCTACGAGCAGTACTTC. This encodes CASSPGLSSYEQYF.

The CDR3 DNA reads as TGTGCCATCAGTGACCCGGGGCAGGGGAGAAACACCATATATTTT. This encodes CAISDPGQGRNTIYF. The chain uses TRBV10-3 and TRBJ1-3, with D possibly matching TRBD1 (6 bases). V lost 3 bases and J 5 bases, leaving 14 bases between the germline ends. CDR3 length equals 15 residues. Germline CDR1 ENHRY, CDR2 SYGVKD.

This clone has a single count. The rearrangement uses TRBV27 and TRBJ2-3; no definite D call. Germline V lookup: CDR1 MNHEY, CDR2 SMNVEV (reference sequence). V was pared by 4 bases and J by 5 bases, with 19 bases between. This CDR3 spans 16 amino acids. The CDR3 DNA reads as TGTGCCAGCAGTTCGTTTGGGGTTCCCTACCTAGATACGCAGTATTTT. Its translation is CASSSFGVPYLDTQYF.

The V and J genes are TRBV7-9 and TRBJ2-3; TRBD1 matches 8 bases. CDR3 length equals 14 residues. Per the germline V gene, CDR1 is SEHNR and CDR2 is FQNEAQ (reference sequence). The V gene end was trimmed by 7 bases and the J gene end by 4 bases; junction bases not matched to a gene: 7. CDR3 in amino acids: CASTDRGGADTQYF. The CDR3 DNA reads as TGTGCCAGCACCGACAGGGGTGGGGCAGATACGCAGTATTTT. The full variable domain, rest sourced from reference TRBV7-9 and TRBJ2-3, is DTGVSQNPRHKITKRGQNVTFRCDPISEHNRLYWYRQTLGQGPEFLTYFQNEAQLEKSRLLSDRFSAERPKGSFSTLEIQRTEQGDSAMYLCASTDRGGADTQYFGPGTRLTVL.

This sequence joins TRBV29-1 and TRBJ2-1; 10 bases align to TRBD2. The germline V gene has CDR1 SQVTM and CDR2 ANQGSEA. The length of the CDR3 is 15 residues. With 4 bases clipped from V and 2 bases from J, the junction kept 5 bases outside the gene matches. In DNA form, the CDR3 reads TGCAGCGTTGCCAATCTAGCGGGAGCCTACAATGAGCAGTTCTTC. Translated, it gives CSVANLAGAYNEQFF.

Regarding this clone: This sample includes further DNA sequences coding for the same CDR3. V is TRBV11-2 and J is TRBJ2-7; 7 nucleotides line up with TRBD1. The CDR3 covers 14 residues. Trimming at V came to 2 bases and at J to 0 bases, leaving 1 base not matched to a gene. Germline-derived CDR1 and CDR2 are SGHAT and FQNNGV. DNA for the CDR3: TGTGCCAGCAGCTTATACAGGGGCTCCTACGAGCAGTACTTC. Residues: CASSLYRGSYEQYF. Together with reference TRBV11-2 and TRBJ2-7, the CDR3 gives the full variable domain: EAGVAQSPRYKIIEKRQSVAFWCNPISGHATLYWYQQILGQGPKLLIQFQNNGVVDDSQLPKDRFSAERLKGVDSTLKIQPAKLEDSAVYLCASSLYRGSYEQYFGPGTRLTVT.

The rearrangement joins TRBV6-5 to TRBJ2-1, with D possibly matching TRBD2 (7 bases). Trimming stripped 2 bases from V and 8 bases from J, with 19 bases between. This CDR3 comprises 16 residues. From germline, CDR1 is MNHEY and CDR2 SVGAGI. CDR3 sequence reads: CASSYRGRASLYEQFF. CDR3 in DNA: TGTGCCAGCAGTTACAGGGGGAGGGCCAGTCTGTATGAGCAGTTCTTC.

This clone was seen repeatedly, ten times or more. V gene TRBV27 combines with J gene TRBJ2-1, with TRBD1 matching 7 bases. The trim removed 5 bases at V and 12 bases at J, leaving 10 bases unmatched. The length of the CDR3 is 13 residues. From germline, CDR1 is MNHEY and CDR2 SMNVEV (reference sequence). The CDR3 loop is CASSPLGPGGQFF. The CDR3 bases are TGTGCCAGCAGTCCCCTAGGCCCAGGGGGGCAGTTCTTC.

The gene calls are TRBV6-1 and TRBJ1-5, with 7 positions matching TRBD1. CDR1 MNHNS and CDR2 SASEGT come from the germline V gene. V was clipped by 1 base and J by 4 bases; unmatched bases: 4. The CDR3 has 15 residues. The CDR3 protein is CASSEVGQLNQPQHF. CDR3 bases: TGTGCCAGCAGTGAAGTGGGACAGCTTAATCAGCCCCAGCATTTT.

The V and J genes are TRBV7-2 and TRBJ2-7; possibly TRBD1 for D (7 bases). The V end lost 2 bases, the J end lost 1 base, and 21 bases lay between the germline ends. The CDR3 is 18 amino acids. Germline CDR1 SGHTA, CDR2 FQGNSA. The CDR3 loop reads CASSLTWRGGTESYEQYF. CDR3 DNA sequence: TGTGCCAGCAGCTTAACGTGGCGTGGGGGGACAGAATCCTACGAGCAGTACTTC.